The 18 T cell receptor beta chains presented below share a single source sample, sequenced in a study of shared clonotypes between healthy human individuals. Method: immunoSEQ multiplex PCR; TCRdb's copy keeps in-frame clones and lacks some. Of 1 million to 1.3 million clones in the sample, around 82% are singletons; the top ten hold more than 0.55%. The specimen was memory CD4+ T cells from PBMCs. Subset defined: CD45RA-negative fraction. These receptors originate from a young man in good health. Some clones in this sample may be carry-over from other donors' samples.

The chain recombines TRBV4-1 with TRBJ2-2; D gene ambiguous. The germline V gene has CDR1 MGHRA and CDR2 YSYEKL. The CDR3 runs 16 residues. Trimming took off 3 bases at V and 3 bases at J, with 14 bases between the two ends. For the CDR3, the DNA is TGCGCCAGCAGCCATCGACGTTCCGAGTACACCGGGGAGCTGTTTTTT. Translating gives CASSHRRSEYTGELFF.

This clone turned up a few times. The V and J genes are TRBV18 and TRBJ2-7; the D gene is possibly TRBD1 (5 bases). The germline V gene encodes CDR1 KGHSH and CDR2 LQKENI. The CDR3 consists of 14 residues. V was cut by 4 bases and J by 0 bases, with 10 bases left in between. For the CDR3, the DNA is TGTGCCAGCTCACGAAGCAGGGACTCCTACGAGCAGTACTTC. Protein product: CASSRSRDSYEQYF.

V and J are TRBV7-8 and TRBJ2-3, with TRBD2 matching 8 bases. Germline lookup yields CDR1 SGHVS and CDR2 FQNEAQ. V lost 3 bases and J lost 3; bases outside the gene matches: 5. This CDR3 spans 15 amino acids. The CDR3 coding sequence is TGTGCCAGCAGCTTGAGAGCGGGAGAGACAGATACGCAGTATTTT. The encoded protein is CASSLRAGETDTQYF.

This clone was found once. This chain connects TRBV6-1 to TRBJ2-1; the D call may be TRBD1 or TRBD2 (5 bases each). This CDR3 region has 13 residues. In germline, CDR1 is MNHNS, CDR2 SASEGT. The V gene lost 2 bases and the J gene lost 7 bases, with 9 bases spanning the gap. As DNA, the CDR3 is TGTGCCAGCAGTGAATTATGGGGGAATGAGCAGTTCTTC. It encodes CASSELWGNEQFF.

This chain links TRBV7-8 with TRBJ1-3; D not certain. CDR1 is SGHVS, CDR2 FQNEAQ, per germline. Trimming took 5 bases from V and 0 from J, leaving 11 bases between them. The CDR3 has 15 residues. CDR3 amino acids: CASSQAATSGNTIYF. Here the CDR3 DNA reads TGTGCCAGCAGCCAGGCGGCAACCTCTGGAAACACCATATATTTT.

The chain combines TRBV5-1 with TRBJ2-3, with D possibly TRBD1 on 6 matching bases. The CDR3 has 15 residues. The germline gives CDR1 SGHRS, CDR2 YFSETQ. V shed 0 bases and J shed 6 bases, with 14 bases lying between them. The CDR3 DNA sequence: TGCGCCAGCAGCTTGGCCGGTACAGGGTCGGATACGCAGTATTTT. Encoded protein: CASSLAGTGSDTQYF.

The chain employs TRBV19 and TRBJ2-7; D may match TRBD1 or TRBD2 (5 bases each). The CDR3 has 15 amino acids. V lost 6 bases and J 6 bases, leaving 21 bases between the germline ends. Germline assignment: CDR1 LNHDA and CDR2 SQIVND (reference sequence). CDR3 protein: CASSQIRARGPEQYF. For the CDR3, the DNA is TGTGCCAGTAGCCAAATCCGGGCCCGGGGCCCCGAGCAGTACTTC.

In nucleotides, the CDR3 is TGTGCCAGTAGTGTGCGGAGGGCAGATACGCAGTATTTT. It specifies CASSVRRADTQYF. This rearrangement joins TRBV19 to TRBJ2-3, with a tentative D call TRBD2 (6 bases). V dropped 5 bases and J dropped 4 bases, with 10 bases sitting between them. Germline V CDR1 and CDR2: LNHDA, SQIVND (reference sequence). The CDR3 extends over 13 amino acids. The full variable domain, rest sourced from reference TRBV19 and TRBJ2-3, is DGGITQSPKYLFRKEGQNVTLSCEQNLNHDAMYWYRQDPGQGLRLIYYSQIVNDFQKGDIAEGYSVSREKKESFPLTVTSAQKNPTAFYLCASSVRRADTQYFGPGTRLTVL.

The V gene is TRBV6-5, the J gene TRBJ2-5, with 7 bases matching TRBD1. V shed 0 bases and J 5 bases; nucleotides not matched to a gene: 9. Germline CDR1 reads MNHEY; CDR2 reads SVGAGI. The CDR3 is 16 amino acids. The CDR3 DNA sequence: TGTGCCAGCAGTTACTCGTTTCGGACAGGCTCGGAGACCCAGTACTTC. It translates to CASSYSFRTGSETQYF.

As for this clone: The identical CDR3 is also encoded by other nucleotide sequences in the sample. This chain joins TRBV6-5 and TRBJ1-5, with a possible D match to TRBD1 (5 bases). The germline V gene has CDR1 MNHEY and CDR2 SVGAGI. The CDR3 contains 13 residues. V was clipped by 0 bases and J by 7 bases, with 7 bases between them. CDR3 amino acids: CASSYSRGQPQHF. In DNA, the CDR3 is TGTGCCAGCAGTTACTCAAGGGGACAGCCCCAGCATTTT.

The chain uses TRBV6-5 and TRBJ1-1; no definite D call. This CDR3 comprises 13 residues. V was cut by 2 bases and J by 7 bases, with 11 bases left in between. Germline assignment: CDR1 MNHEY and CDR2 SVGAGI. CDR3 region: CASSYDLTNEAFF. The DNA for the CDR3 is TGTGCCAGCAGTTACGATTTAACAAATGAAGCTTTCTTT.

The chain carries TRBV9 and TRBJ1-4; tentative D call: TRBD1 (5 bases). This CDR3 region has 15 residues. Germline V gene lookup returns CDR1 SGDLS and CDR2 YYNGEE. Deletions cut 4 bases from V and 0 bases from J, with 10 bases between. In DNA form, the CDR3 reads TGTGCCAGCAGCCTACAGGCCTCAACTAATGAAAAACTGTTTTTT. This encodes CASSLQASTNEKLFF. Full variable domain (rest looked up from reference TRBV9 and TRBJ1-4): DSGVTQTPKHLITATGQRVTLRCSPRSGDLSVYWYQQSLDQGLQFLIQYYNGEERAKGNILERFSAQQFPDLHSELNLSSLELGDSALYFCASSLQASTNEKLFFGSGTQLSVL.

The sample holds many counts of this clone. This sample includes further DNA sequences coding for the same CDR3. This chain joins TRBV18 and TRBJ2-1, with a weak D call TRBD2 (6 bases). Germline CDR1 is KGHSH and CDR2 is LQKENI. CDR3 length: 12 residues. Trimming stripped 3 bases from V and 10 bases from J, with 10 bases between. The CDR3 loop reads CASSPPAGEQFF. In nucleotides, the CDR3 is TGTGCCAGCTCACCCCCGGCGGGGGAGCAGTTCTTC.

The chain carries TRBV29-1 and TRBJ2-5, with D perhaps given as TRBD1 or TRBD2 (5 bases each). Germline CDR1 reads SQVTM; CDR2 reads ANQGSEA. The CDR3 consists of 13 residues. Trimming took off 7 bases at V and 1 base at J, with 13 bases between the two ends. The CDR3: CSAGRTVQETQYF. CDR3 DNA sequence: TGCAGCGCGGGACGAACCGTCCAAGAGACCCAGTACTTC.

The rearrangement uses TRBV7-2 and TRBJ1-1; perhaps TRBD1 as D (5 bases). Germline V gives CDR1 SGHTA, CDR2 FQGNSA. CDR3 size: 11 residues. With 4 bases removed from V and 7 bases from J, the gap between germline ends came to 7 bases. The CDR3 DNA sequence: TGTGCCAGCAGCTCGGGACTTGAAGCTTTCTTT. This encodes CASSSGLEAFF. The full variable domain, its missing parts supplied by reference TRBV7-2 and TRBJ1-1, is GAGVSQSPSNKVTEKGKDVELRCDPISGHTALYWYRQSLGQGLEFLIYFQGNSAPDKSGLPSDRFSAERTGGSVSTLTIQRTQQEDSAVYLCASSSGLEAFFGQGTRLTVV.

CDR3 coding DNA: TGTGCCAGCAGCTTAAGATGGGACCGGTATGGCTACACCTTC. Translating it yields CASSLRWDRYGYTF. V and J are TRBV5-4 and TRBJ1-2, with D maybe TRBD1 (5 bases). The CDR3 extends over 14 amino acids. Germline CDR1 SGHNT, CDR2 YYREEE (reference sequence). Trimming took off 2 bases at V and 5 bases at J, with 13 bases between the two ends.

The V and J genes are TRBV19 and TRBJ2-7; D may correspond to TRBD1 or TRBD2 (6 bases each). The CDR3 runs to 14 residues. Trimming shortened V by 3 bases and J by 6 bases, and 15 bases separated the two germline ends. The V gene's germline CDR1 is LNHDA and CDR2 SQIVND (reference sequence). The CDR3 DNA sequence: TGTGCCAGTAGTATCTCCGGGGGCGCGAGCGAGCAGTACTTC. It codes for CASSISGGASEQYF.

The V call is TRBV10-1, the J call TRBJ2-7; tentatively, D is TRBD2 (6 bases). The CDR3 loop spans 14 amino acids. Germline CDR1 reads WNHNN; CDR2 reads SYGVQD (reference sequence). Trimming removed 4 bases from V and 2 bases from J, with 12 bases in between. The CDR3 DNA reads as TGCGCCAGCAGTGCGGGGGACTCAACCTACGAGCAGTACTTC. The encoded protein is CASSAGDSTYEQYF.